Sequencing of this TCR beta chain was carried out in a study of cytomegalovirus exposure and HLA in healthy donors. This clone occurred a few times. Participants comprised healthy donors of bone marrow. It was with 60 Vbeta and 13 Jbeta primers that the PCR ran. TCRdb keeps only in-frame clones here, not all; method: immunoSEQ multiplex PCR. The sample records about 200,000 clones, over 60% being singletons. This CDR3 spans 14 amino acids. CDR1 is SEHNR, CDR2 FQNEAQ, per germline (reference sequence). Germline trimming cut 1 base from V and 6 bases from J; bases unmatched to any gene: 5. The receptor was derived from a man aged 18 to 30 in good health and CMV-seronegative. This sequence joins TRBV7-9 and TRBJ1-2; TRBD1 agrees at 7 bases. The sequencing sample was made of PBMCs. As DNA, the CDR3 is TGTGCCAGCAGCTTAGTGGGACAGCCAGATGGCTACACCTTC. It translates to CASSLVGQPDGYTF.